A selection of T cell receptor beta chains follows, all from one sample in a study of beta chain features in type 1 diabetes. Clones were sequenced by immunoSEQ multiplex PCR, and TCRdb holds only the in-frame ones, with some missing. This table holds around 690,000 clones, about an eighth found once. Sequenced: naive CD4+ T cells from blood. All receptors derive from a man aged 25 to 45 with type 1 diabetes. The CDR3 runs from the conserved cysteine through the conserved F or W. The order of the fields is J gene, D gene, clone size, V gene, CDR3 DNA, CDR3 protein. A D gene is named only where the DNA matches it firmly. Expanded clones are given a class, and other clones once, few, many or no size at all.

J gene: TRBJ2-2
D gene: NA
clone size: few
V gene: TRBV11-2
CDR3 DNA: TGTGCCAGCAGCTTAGCGGCGAACACCGGGGAGCTGTTTTTT
CDR3 protein: CASSLAANTGELFF

J gene: TRBJ2-1
D gene: TRBD2
clone size: NA
V gene: TRBV10-3
CDR3 DNA: TGTGCCATCAACCGGGGGGGCCTTGAGAATGAGCAGTTCTTC
CDR3 protein: CAINRGGLENEQFF

J gene: TRBJ1-5
D gene: NA
clone size: NA
V gene: TRBV5-8
CDR3 DNA: TGTGCCAGCAGATCAGGGGTGGGCAATCAGCCCCAGCATTTT
CDR3 protein: CASRSGVGNQPQHF

J gene: TRBJ2-7
D gene: TRBD1
clone size: NA
V gene: TRBV7-9
CDR3 DNA: TGTGCCAGCAGCCGGACAGGGGAAAATTCCTACGAGCAGTACTTC
CDR3 protein: CASSRTGENSYEQYF

J gene: TRBJ2-3
D gene: NA
clone size: NA
V gene: TRBV27
CDR3 DNA: TGTGCCAGCAGTGTCCAATATAAGCCCCCGCCAGATACGCAGTATTTT
CDR3 protein: CASSVQYKPPPDTQYF

J gene: TRBJ1-2
D gene: NA
clone size: few
V gene: TRBV30
CDR3 DNA: TGTGCCCTCAGGGCCGGCTATGGCTACACCTTC
CDR3 protein: CALRAGYGYTF

J gene: TRBJ2-7
D gene: NA
clone size: NA
V gene: TRBV7-2
CDR3 DNA: TGTGCCAGCAGCTCGAGTTTGGAGCAGTACTTC
CDR3 protein: CASSSSLEQYF

J gene: TRBJ2-1
D gene: NA
clone size: NA
V gene: TRBV6-5
CDR3 DNA: TGTGCCAGCAGTTACTCCAGGGGAGGTGAGCAGTTCTTC
CDR3 protein: CASSYSRGGEQFF

J gene: TRBJ2-5
D gene: NA
clone size: NA
V gene: TRBV19
CDR3 DNA: TGTGCCAGTAGTATGGATCGTGGGGGCGGAGAGACCCAGTACTTC
CDR3 protein: CASSMDRGGGETQYF

J gene: TRBJ2-3
D gene: NA
clone size: NA
V gene: TRBV6-6
CDR3 DNA: TGTGCCAGCAGTTACGAGGGTCGCACAGATACGCAGTATTTT
CDR3 protein: CASSYEGRTDTQYF

J gene: TRBJ2-7
D gene: NA
clone size: NA
V gene: TRBV4-1
CDR3 DNA: TGCGCCAGCAGCCAAGGGCGAGGAGAAGACTACGAGCAGTACTTC
CDR3 protein: CASSQGRGEDYEQYF

J gene: TRBJ1-2
D gene: NA
clone size: NA
V gene: TRBV7-2
CDR3 DNA: TGTGCCAGCAGCTTAGACAGGGACTATGGCTACACCTTC
CDR3 protein: CASSLDRDYGYTF

J gene: TRBJ2-5
D gene: NA
clone size: NA
V gene: TRBV7-9
CDR3 DNA: TGTGCCAGCAGCTTACGTCTGAGGTCACAGTACCAAGAGACCCAGTACTTC
CDR3 protein: CASSLRLRSQYQETQYF

J gene: TRBJ1-5
D gene: TRBD1
clone size: few
V gene: TRBV11-2
CDR3 DNA: TGTGCCAGCAGCGATATTCTCCGGGACAGGGCAAGGAATCAGCCCCAGCATTTT
CDR3 protein: CASSDILRDRARNQPQHF

J gene: TRBJ2-7
D gene: NA
clone size: NA
V gene: TRBV15
CDR3 DNA: TGTGCCACCAGCAGAGATTACGCAGGGTCCTACGAGCAGTACTTC
CDR3 protein: CATSRDYAGSYEQYF

J gene: TRBJ1-5
D gene: NA
clone size: few
V gene: TRBV6-1
CDR3 DNA: TGTGCCAGCAGTGAACTACTGAATAGCAATCAGCCCCAGCATTTT
CDR3 protein: CASSELLNSNQPQHF

J gene: TRBJ2-1
D gene: NA
clone size: NA
V gene: TRBV7-8
CDR3 DNA: TGTGCCAGCAGCTTAGAAGGGTATGAGCAGTTCTTC
CDR3 protein: CASSLEGYEQFF

J gene: TRBJ2-7
D gene: NA
clone size: few
V gene: TRBV11-1
CDR3 DNA: TGTGCCAGCAGCTTAGACGCAGGGTTCTACGAGCAGTACTTC
CDR3 protein: CASSLDAGFYEQYF

J gene: TRBJ2-1
D gene: TRBD2
clone size: few
V gene: TRBV15
CDR3 DNA: TGTGCCACCAGCAGAGTCCTAGCGGGGGGCAATGAGCAGTTCTTC
CDR3 protein: CATSRVLAGGNEQFF

J gene: TRBJ2-2
D gene: NA
clone size: NA
V gene: TRBV18
CDR3 DNA: TGTGCCAGCTCACCGGACCGCGGGGAGCTGTTTTTT
CDR3 protein: CASSPDRGELFF

J gene: TRBJ2-1
D gene: NA
clone size: few
V gene: TRBV19
CDR3 DNA: TGTGCCAGTAGTATGGGACGTAACTCCTACAATGAGCAGTTCTTC
CDR3 protein: CASSMGRNSYNEQFF

J gene: TRBJ1-5
D gene: NA
clone size: NA
V gene: TRBV27
CDR3 DNA: TGTGCCAGCAGTTTTGCGGATAGTAGCAATCAGCCCCAGCATTTT
CDR3 protein: CASSFADSSNQPQHF

J gene: TRBJ1-2
D gene: NA
clone size: few
V gene: TRBV4-3
CDR3 DNA: TGCGCCAGCAGCCAAGCCCCGGGGGGGGCGCAGAACTATGGCTACACCTTC
CDR3 protein: CASSQAPGGAQNYGYTF

J gene: TRBJ2-1
D gene: NA
clone size: NA
V gene: TRBV11-2
CDR3 DNA: TGTGCCAGCAGCTTAGTACCACAAGGCAATGAGCAGTTCTTC
CDR3 protein: CASSLVPQGNEQFF

J gene: TRBJ2-3
D gene: TRBD2
clone size: few
V gene: TRBV30
CDR3 DNA: TGTGCCTGGAACCCGGGGGGGGAAGATACGCAGTATTTT
CDR3 protein: CAWNPGGEDTQYF

J gene: TRBJ1-2
D gene: NA
clone size: few
V gene: TRBV2
CDR3 DNA: TGTGCCAGCTCCCGAGGGGAGAACTATGGCTACACCTTC
CDR3 protein: CASSRGENYGYTF

J gene: TRBJ1-2
D gene: NA
clone size: few
V gene: TRBV11-2
CDR3 DNA: TGTGCCAGCAGCTTGGGTGTGGCGAGGACTAACTATGGCTACACCTTC
CDR3 protein: CASSLGVARTNYGYTF

J gene: TRBJ1-4
D gene: NA
clone size: few
V gene: TRBV18
CDR3 DNA: TGTGCCAGCTCACCAGGGGCCGATGAAAAACTGTTTTTT
CDR3 protein: CASSPGADEKLFF

J gene: TRBJ2-1
D gene: NA
clone size: few
V gene: TRBV2
CDR3 DNA: TGTGCCAGCAGTGAAGGGGCGGGGAATGAGCAGTTCTTC
CDR3 protein: CASSEGAGNEQFF

J gene: TRBJ2-5
D gene: NA
clone size: few
V gene: TRBV5-1
CDR3 DNA: TGCGCCAGCAGCTTGGCCGGACAGGGAGGGCAAGAGACCCAGTACTTC
CDR3 protein: CASSLAGQGGQETQYF